The text below deals with one T cell receptor beta chain. Its antigen is still unknown. Assay: immunoSEQ multiplex PCR; the TCRdb copy retains only in-frame clones and omits some. The sample contains about 94,000 clones, around 84% of which appear only once. Patients in the study, people with chemo-refractory metastatic non-small-cell lung cancer, received focal radiation plus ipilimumab CTLA-4 blockade. Trimming took 0 bases from V and 4 from J; bases not matched to a gene: 5. CDR3 length: 16 amino acids. Germline V gene data show CDR1 as LGHNA and CDR2 as YNFKEQ. This sample was included in a study of radiotherapy plus CTLA-4 blockade in lung cancer. Study at large: Objective response was observed in about 19% of patients, and disease control in 31%.

Study-wide findings and caveats: TCR clones from tumors expanded in blood after radiotherapy plus ipilimumab. The best prediction of response reportedly came from early blood T cell clone dynamics, with interferon-beta.

Sequenced material: peripheral blood, taken from a patient treated with radiotherapy plus ipilimumab. The clonotype was recovered from a human donor with non-small cell lung cancer that progressed on radiotherapy plus ipilimumab. This chain connects TRBV4-2 to TRBJ2-5, with 10 bases fitting TRBD2. The CDR3 nucleotides read TGTGCCAGCAGCCAAGAAGCGGTAGCGGGAGGAGAGACCCAGTACTTC. As protein: CASSQEAVAGGETQYF.